Following are 13 T cell receptor beta chains from one sample sequenced in a study of brain T cells in children with intractable seizures. The method was immunoSEQ multiplex PCR; TCRdb's version includes in-frame clones alone and lacks a portion of them. Of 70,000 to 85,000 clones detected, 91% appear once; the ten largest clones hold around 25%. Specimen: peripheral blood, collected at surgery. The receptors stem from a girl aged 2-15 years with Rasmussen encephalitis and intractable seizures.

The genes are TRBV29-1 and TRBJ2-7, with 10 bases lining up with TRBD1. The V gene end was trimmed by 7 bases and the J gene end by 5 bases; junction bases not matched to a gene: 8. Germline values: CDR1 SQVTM, CDR2 ANQGSEA. The CDR3 is made up of 13 amino acids. CDR3: CSAPGQGPHEQYF. CDR3 sequence (DNA): TGCAGCGCCCCGGGACAGGGGCCCCACGAGCAGTACTTC.

The chain employs TRBV30 and TRBJ1-2, with TRBD1 identical over 8 bases. Unmatched junction bases numbered 4, after V lost 1 base and J lost 0 bases. The CDR3 length is 15 residues. CDR1 and CDR2 from the germline V gene are GTSNPN and SVGIG (reference sequence). CDR3: CAWSAGGAANYGYTF. The CDR3 region has the DNA TGTGCCTGGAGTGCAGGGGGCGCAGCTAACTATGGCTACACCTTC.

The chain employs TRBV5-6 and TRBJ2-1, with 8 bases fitting TRBD2. The CDR3 has 15 amino acids. Trimming removed 2 bases from V and 0 bases from J; junction bases left unmatched: 1. Looked up from germline, CDR1 is SGHDT and CDR2 is YYEEEE. CDR3 in DNA: TGTGCCAGCAGCTTAGCGGGAGTCTCCTACAATGAGCAGTTCTTC. Protein product: CASSLAGVSYNEQFF.

This chain joins TRBV3-1 (or the pseudogene TRBV3-2) and TRBJ1-1; D remains ambiguous. This CDR3 region has 15 residues. Germline values: CDR1 LGHDT, CDR2 YNNKEL (reference sequence). V lost 3 bases and J lost 0, with 11 bases in between. CDR3 residues: CASSQRVHLNTEAFF. The CDR3 DNA reads TGTGCCAGCAGCCAGAGAGTACATTTGAACACTGAAGCTTTCTTT.

The V gene is TRBV4-1, the J gene TRBJ2-1; D not resolved. The V end was cut by 2 bases, the J end by 7 bases, with 3 bases between. Germline V gene lookup returns CDR1 MGHRA and CDR2 YSYEKL. CDR3 length: 11 amino acids. CDR3 loop: CASSQLNEQFF. CDR3 coding DNA: TGCGCCAGCAGCCAACTTAATGAGCAGTTCTTC.

V gene TRBV9 combines with J gene TRBJ1-3; no clear D gene. Germline V gives CDR1 SGDLS, CDR2 YYNGEE. The CDR3 is 15 amino acids. Trimming removed 0 bases at V and 2 bases at J, with 9 bases between. CDR3: CASSVGGRTGNTIYF. CDR3 bases: TGTGCCAGCAGCGTAGGTGGGCGAACTGGAAACACCATATATTTT.

The chain uses TRBV28 and TRBJ1-6; 8 bases line up with TRBD1. This CDR3 comprises 14 residues. CDR1 is MDHEN, CDR2 SYDVKM, per germline. The ends lost 6 bases at V and 10 bases at J; junction bases unmatched: 8. CDR3 loop: CASRLGQAQSPLHF. In DNA form, the CDR3 reads TGTGCCAGCAGATTGGGACAGGCACAGTCACCCCTCCACTTT.

The rearrangement joins TRBV3-1 (or the pseudogene TRBV3-2) to TRBJ2-5, with D hard to call. Germline CDR1 and CDR2: LGHDT and YNNKEL (reference sequence). The CDR3 has 15 amino acids. The V end was cut by 1 base, the J end by 0 bases, with 9 bases between. In nucleotides, the CDR3 is TGTGCCAGCAGCCAAGCTAGGATGTACCAAGAGACCCAGTACTTC. It yields the protein CASSQARMYQETQYF.

This clone was observed a handful of times. One junction end does not reproduce the germline sequence, and a read error may be involved. Other DNA sequences of this sample code for an identical CDR3. This sequence joins TRBV7-3 and TRBJ2-3, with a weak D call TRBD2 (7 bases). The germline gives CDR1 SGHTA, CDR2 FQGTGA. CDR3 length: 15 residues. In DNA, the CDR3 is TGTGCCAGCAGCCTAACGGGGGGCGGGGCAGATACGCAGTATTTT. Its protein is CASSLTGGGADTQYF.

This chain uses TRBV6-5 with TRBJ2-7, with TRBD1 matching over 7 bases. Trimming removed 0 bases from V and 4 bases from J; junction bases left unmatched: 0. Germline assignment: CDR1 MNHEY and CDR2 SVGAGI. The CDR3 length is 13 residues. CDR3 bases: TGTGCCAGCAGTTACTCGACAGGGTACGAGCAGTACTTC. Translation gives CASSYSTGYEQYF.

The chain recombines TRBV19 with TRBJ2-2; D might be TRBD1 (5 bases). Trimming stripped 2 bases from V and 4 bases from J, with 5 bases between. The CDR3 spans 13 residues. Germline CDR1 reads LNHDA; CDR2 reads SQIVND (reference sequence). The chain's CDR3 is CASSIRGTGELFF. CDR3 nucleotide sequence: TGTGCCAGTAGTATAAGGGGCACCGGGGAGCTGTTTTTT.

The chain employs TRBV6-6 and TRBJ2-7, with a tentative D call TRBD1 (6 bases). This CDR3 is built from 16 residues. The ends were cut back, 0 bases at V and 2 bases at J, with 14 bases in the middle. Germline CDR1 reads MNHNY; CDR2 reads SVGAGI (reference sequence). CDR3 sequence (DNA): TGTGCCAGCAGTTACTCTCACAGGGATCTCGCCTACGAGCAGTACTTC. Translation: CASSYSHRDLAYEQYF.

A single count supports this clone. This rearrangement joins TRBV28 to TRBJ2-7; TRBD1 matches 7 bases. The length of the CDR3 is 13 residues. The germline gives CDR1 MDHEN, CDR2 SYDVKM. The trim removed 9 bases at V and 2 bases at J, leaving 7 bases unmatched. Here the CDR3 DNA reads TGTGCCAGTCGACAGGGAATTCCCTACGAGCAGTACTTC. This gives the protein CASRQGIPYEQYF.